This T cell receptor beta chain appears in the sequencing data of a study of CD8 T cells in ankylosing spondylitis (dated 2017 in TCRdb). Describing the broader study: The study set out to find disease-linked TCR variants by profiling T cell receptor beta repertoires in ankylosing spondylitis patients and healthy donors. The whole study cohort included 108 healthy donors and around 25 ankylosing spondylitis patients. Samples of peripheral blood were taken, and for ankylosing spondylitis patients, synovial fluid was collected as well. Paper-wide results and their limitations: The disease-linked clones showed a CD8+ phenotype and occurred at relatively low frequencies in peripheral blood. Some motif variants were previously reported in synovial fluid and blood of reactive arthritis patients, suggesting common disease-initiation mechanisms. Significant enrichment of the disease-linked clones was reported in matched synovial fluid samples from ankylosing spondylitis patients. Blood from ankylosing spondylitis patients appeared to be characterized by a TCR beta motif composed of roughly eight highly homologous amino acid variants.

The sequencer listed for this sample is Illumina HiSeq 2500. Quantitative 5'-RACE with molecular barcodes was used to prepare TCR beta libraries. Per the original workflow: To identify disease-linked TCR variants, a new computational method was used, one built on a probabilistic model of VDJ rearrangement. TCRdb handled the public reads itself, with Q25 trimming in fastp and clone calling in MiXCR, and kept productive beta chains. Every entry covers one CDR3 protein and lists the most common genes and DNA from its rows. The V and J calls follow TCRdb's processing rather than the paper's. The sample profile shows about 250,000 distinct CDR3 sequences; more than 25% of them were found once. About 4.2% of the sample goes to the ten largest clones. The CDR3 measures 16 amino acids from cysteine to phenylalanine. The only DNA kept is the CDR3, 48 bases in frame from the first base. In the germline V gene, CDR1 corresponds to SGHTA and CDR2 to FQGNSA. V is cut by 4 bases and J by 9 bases, and the space between the germline ends is 22 bases.

Points on this clonotype: The antigen it recognizes is unknown. No per-base quality is available; no much larger clone lies one base away.

Recombination linked TRBV7-2 to TRBJ2-1; the D call is possibly TRBD1 or TRBD2, each sharing 5 bases. Sequences were obtained from blood, either unsorted or a sorted T cell fraction (not recorded which). This TCR came from a male donor with ankylosing spondylitis or in good health (not recorded which). Here the CDR3 is given as CASSYWLGQGPPEQFF. Here is the DNA: TGTGCCAGCAGCTACTGGTTGGGGCAGGGACCGCCTGAGCAGTTCTTC. Beyond the CDR3, the reference TRBV7-2 and TRBJ2-1 genes provide the residues; the full variable domain reads: GAGVSQSPSNKVTEKGKDVELRCDPISGHTALYWYRQSLGQGLEFLIYFQGNSAPDKSGLPSDRFSAERTGGSVSTLTIQRTQQEDSAVYLCASSYWLGQGPPEQFFGPGTRLTVL.